What follows is one T cell receptor beta chain and its context. The antigen is not known. Germline-derived CDR1 and CDR2 are MNHEY and SMNVEV (reference sequence). V trimming: 3 bases; J trimming: 6 bases; junction bases outside the gene matches: 7. The CDR3 sequence is 15 residues long. This entry is derived from a study of cytotoxic CD8 clonotypes in ibrutinib-treated CLL. The overall study: Response sampling occurred after a median roughly twelve months of treatment (range 6 to 36).

Notes on the study in general: Clonality rose at ibrutinib response and fell back toward baseline at progression.

The method was immunoSEQ multiplex PCR; TCRdb's version includes in-frame clones alone and lacks a portion of them. This table holds around 310,000 clones, about 80% found once. This chain connects TRBV27 to TRBJ2-7, with 11 bases that match TRBD2. The receptor comes from a human donor with chronic lymphocytic leukemia. The source was PBMCs, collected before ibrutinib treatment. This CDR3 reads CASSFSGRASVEQYF. The DNA for the CDR3 is TGTGCCAGCAGTTTTAGCGGGAGGGCCTCTGTCGAGCAGTACTTC.